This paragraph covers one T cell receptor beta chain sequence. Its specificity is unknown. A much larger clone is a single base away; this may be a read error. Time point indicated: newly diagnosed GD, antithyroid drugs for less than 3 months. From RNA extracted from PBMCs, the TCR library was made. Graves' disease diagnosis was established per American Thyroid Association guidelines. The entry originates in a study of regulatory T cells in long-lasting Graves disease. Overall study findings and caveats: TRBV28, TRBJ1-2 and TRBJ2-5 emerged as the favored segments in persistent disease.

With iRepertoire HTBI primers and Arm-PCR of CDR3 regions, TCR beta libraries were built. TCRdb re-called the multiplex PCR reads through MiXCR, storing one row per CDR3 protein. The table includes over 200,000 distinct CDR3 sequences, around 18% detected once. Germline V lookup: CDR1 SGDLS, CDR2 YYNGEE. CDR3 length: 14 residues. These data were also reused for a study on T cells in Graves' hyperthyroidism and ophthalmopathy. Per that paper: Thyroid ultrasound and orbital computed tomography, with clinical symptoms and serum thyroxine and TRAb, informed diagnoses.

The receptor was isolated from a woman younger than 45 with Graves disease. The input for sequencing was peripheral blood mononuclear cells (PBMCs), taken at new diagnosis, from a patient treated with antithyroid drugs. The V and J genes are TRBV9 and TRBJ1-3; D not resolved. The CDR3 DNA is TGTGCCAGCAGCGCCGGAGTTTCTGGAGACACCATATATTTT. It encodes CASSAGVSGDTIYF.